This T cell receptor beta chain was identified during a study of blood T cell repertoires in COVID-19. Whole-study context: Samples came from the United States, Italy and Spain, spanning acute and convalescent COVID-19. Sources were T cells, B-cell-depleted T cells, or PBMCs; the material itself was cDNA or gDNA.

This clone was recorded a few times. The CDR3 consists of 16 residues. Looked up from germline, CDR1 is KGHDR and CDR2 is SFDVKD. V lost 7 bases and J lost 1; bases outside the gene matches: 6. As handled by the study authors: Amplified reference gene primers provided the basis for estimating nucleated cell counts. Only in-frame clones appear in the TCRdb table, and some are missing; sequencing was by immunoSEQ multiplex PCR. V and J calls and clone size are copied from that table; D and trimming were computed from the DNA. Of about 190,000 clones listed, under 90% are singletons. The chain links TRBV24-1 to TRBJ2-5; TRBD2 matches 12 bases. Sequenced material: peripheral blood. This clonotype was sampled from a man in his forties with acute or convalescent COVID-19. The CDR3 nucleotides are TGTGCCACCAGCACAGGGACTAGCGGGCCCCAAGAGACCCAGTACTTC. Translated: CATSTGTSGPQETQYF.